The clone carrying this T cell receptor (beta chain) was counted between two and nine times. Germline V CDR1 and CDR2: SGDLS, YYNGEE. Trimming took 5 bases from V and 3 from J, leaving 9 bases between them. This CDR3 contains 13 residues. These data originate in a study of blood T cell repertoires in COVID-19. Study details: Both acute and convalescent COVID-19 samples were obtained from the United States, Italy and Spain. In each case, the material was cDNA or gDNA derived from T cells, B-cell-depleted T cells, or PBMCs.

In the authors' methods: The authors estimated nucleated cell counts from reference gene primer amplification. Assay: immunoSEQ multiplex PCR; the TCRdb copy retains only in-frame clones and omits some. That table is the source of V, J and clone size, and D and trimming were worked out from the DNA. The sample yields tens of thousands of clones, less than 95% seen once. The sample comprised peripheral blood. The chain employs TRBV9 and TRBJ2-1; D is unresolved. This sequence originates from a human donor in a cohort sampled during active COVID-19. CDR3 sequence (DNA): TGTGCCAGCAGTTCCCCCAACTACAATGAGCAGTTCTTC. It codes for CASSSPNYNEQFF.